The 13 T cell receptor beta chains in this list originate from one sample, sequenced in a study of shared clonotypes between healthy human individuals. Repertoires were generated with immunoSEQ multiplex PCR, while TCRdb's copy carries only in-frame clones and drops some. The sample records 500,000 to 650,000 clones, around 81% being singletons. Sequencing used PBMCs. The source is a woman in her 40s in good health. Some clones in this sample may be carry-over from other donors' samples.

The chain employs TRBV10-3 and TRBJ2-7, with D perhaps matching TRBD2 (5 bases). The CDR3 has 12 residues. Trimming took off 10 bases at V and 3 bases at J, with 13 bases between the two ends. Germline CDR1 and CDR2: ENHRY and SYGVKD. The CDR3 nucleotides are TGTGCCACCCGGGAAAACTTCTACGAGCAGTACTTC. Translation gives CATRENFYEQYF.

In regard to this clone: Being one base from a much bigger clone, this may be a read error. This rearrangement joins TRBV28 to TRBJ1-1; 7 bases fit TRBD1. Trimming took 6 bases from V and 3 from J; bases not matched to a gene: 4. CDR3 length: 13 residues. CDR1 and CDR2 from the germline V gene are MDHEN and SYDVKM. Here the CDR3 DNA reads TGTGCCAGCAGCCCCGGACAGGACACTGAAGCTTTCTTT. Protein product: CASSPGQDTEAFF.

The V gene is TRBV29-1, the J gene TRBJ2-7; D perhaps matches TRBD2 (10 bases). Looked up from germline, CDR1 is SQVTM and CDR2 is ANQGSEA. Between the trimmed V and J ends, which lost 7 bases and 3 bases, there was a span of 25 bases. The CDR3 extends over 16 amino acids. In nucleotides, the CDR3 is TGCAGCGCACAGGGGGCAGCTAGCGGGAGTTTCTACGAGCAGTACTTC. It encodes CSAQGAASGSFYEQYF.

CDR3 coding DNA: TGTGCCAGCAGTGAATTTGAGACGGAACATCCTTCCTACGAGCAGTACTTC. Amino acid sequence: CASSEFETEHPSYEQYF. The rearrangement uses TRBV25-1 and TRBJ2-7; no clear D gene. The V end lost 1 base, the J end lost 1 base, and 17 bases lay between the germline ends. The CDR3 loop spans 17 amino acids. Looked up from germline, CDR1 is MGHDK and CDR2 is SYGVNS.

This clone was seen once. The V and J genes are TRBV2 and TRBJ2-5; D gene unclear. The DNA matches TRBJ2-7 better at its end, which makes the J call doubtful. The CDR3 is made up of 15 amino acids. The germline CDR1 and CDR2 sequences are SNHLY and FYNNEI. The CDR3 DNA is TGTGCCAGCAGTGATAGCTGGCCTTCCCCCTACGAGCAGTACTTC. Translation: CASSDSWPSPYEQYF.

J is TRBJ2-7 and V is TRBV7-9; 9 bases match TRBD1. The CDR3 is 16 amino acids. V was clipped by 1 base and J by 0 bases; unmatched bases: 4. CDR1 and CDR2 (germline): SEHNR, FQNEAQ (reference sequence). The CDR3 nucleotides read TGTGCCAGCAGCTTAGGGACAGGGGTTAACTCCTACGAGCAGTACTTC. Its translation is CASSLGTGVNSYEQYF.

V usage is TRBV5-4 and J usage is TRBJ2-3; 10 bases agree with TRBD2. CDR3 length: 14 residues. With V trimmed by 2 bases and J by 4 bases, 1 base remained unmatched. The germline gives CDR1 SGHNT, CDR2 YYREEE (reference sequence). The CDR3 here is CASSFGLAADTQYF. The DNA for the CDR3 is TGTGCCAGCAGCTTCGGACTAGCGGCAGATACGCAGTATTTT.

As to this clone: This may stem from a read error, because a much larger clone lies one nucleotide away. At the DNA level, this CDR3 is encoded by other sequences in the same sample as well. The J gene is TRBJ1-2, the V gene TRBV19; 7 bases line up with TRBD1. The CDR3 is made up of 15 amino acids. Germline-derived CDR1 and CDR2 are LNHDA and SQIVND (reference sequence). Trimming removed 0 bases from V and 8 bases from J; junction bases left unmatched: 9. Written as DNA, the CDR3 is TGTGCCAGTAGTATAGATCGAAGGGGGCTGTTAGGCTACACCTTC. Its protein is CASSIDRRGLLGYTF. The variable domain in full, completed from reference TRBV19 and TRBJ1-2, reads DGGITQSPKYLFRKEGQNVTLSCEQNLNHDAMYWYRQDPGQGLRLIYYSQIVNDFQKGDIAEGYSVSREKKESFPLTVTSAQKNPTAFYLCASSIDRRGLLGYTFGSGTRLTVV.

The chain joins TRBV28 to TRBJ2-2; no firm D call. Trimming pared 6 bases from V and 4 bases from J, leaving 9 bases between. Germline CDR1 and CDR2: MDHEN and SYDVKM. The CDR3 covers 13 residues. The CDR3: CASSIQPTGELFF. For the CDR3, the DNA is TGTGCCAGCAGCATACAGCCCACCGGGGAGCTGTTTTTT.

This chain uses TRBV5-1 with TRBJ2-5; D remains ambiguous. Deletions cut 0 bases from V and 5 bases from J, with 17 bases between. The germline CDR1 and CDR2 sequences are SGHRS and YFSETQ. The CDR3 has 16 amino acids. This chain's CDR3 is CASSLGPRGLRETQYF. Here the CDR3 DNA reads TGCGCCAGCAGCTTGGGTCCTCGTGGGCTTCGGGAGACCCAGTACTTC.

This clone appeared a single time. The chain links TRBV28 to TRBJ2-1; 12 bases line up with TRBD2. The CDR3 loop spans 15 amino acids. Per germline, CDR1 MDHEN and CDR2 SYDVKM. V gave up 8 bases and J gave up 7 bases; unmatched junction bases: 9. In nucleotides, the CDR3 is TGTGCCAGCGGCCTAGCGGGAGGGCCCAGAAATGAGCAGTTCTTC. It codes for CASGLAGGPRNEQFF.

A note on this clone: This could be a read error, since a much larger clone is one nucleotide away. Other nucleotide sequences in the sample specify the same CDR3. The chain recombines TRBV2 with TRBJ1-1, with unresolved D. The CDR3 is 13 residues long. Germline V gene lookup returns CDR1 SNHLY and CDR2 FYNNEI. Trimming removed 10 bases at V and 1 base at J, with 13 bases between. The CDR3 coding sequence is TGTGCCACCACCCCCCAAAGGAACACTGAAGCTTTCTTT. Translated: CATTPQRNTEAFF.

A remark on this clone: A read error may produce the germline difference seen at one junction end. The chain has TRBV2 and TRBJ2-7, with 12 nucleotides matching TRBD2. The CDR3 loop spans 11 amino acids. The germline V gene has CDR1 SNHLY and CDR2 FYNNEI. The CDR3 bases are TGTGCCAGCAGTGAAGCGGGACTAGCGGGCTTC. This sequence encodes CASSEAGLAGF.